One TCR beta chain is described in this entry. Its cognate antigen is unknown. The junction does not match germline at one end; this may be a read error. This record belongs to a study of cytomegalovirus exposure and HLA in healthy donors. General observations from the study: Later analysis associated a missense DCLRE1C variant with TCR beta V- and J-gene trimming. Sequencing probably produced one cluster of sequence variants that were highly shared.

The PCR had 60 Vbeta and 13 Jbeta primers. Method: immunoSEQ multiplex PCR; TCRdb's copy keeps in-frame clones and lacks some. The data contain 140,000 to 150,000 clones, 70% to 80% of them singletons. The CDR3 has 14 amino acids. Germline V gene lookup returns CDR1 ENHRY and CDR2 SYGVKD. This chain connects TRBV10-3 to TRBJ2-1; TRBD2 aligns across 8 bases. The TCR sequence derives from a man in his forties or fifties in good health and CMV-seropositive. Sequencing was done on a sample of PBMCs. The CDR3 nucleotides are TGTGCCATCAGTGGCCGGGAGGGGTACAGTGAGCAGTTCTTC. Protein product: CAISGREGYSEQFF.